This passage covers 3 T cell receptor beta chains from one sample sequenced in a study of graft-versus-host responses after intestinal transplantation (dated by TCRdb to about 2021). Libraries were prepared through the immunoSEQ multiplex PCR assay. This immuneACCESS table, as held by TCRdb, lists in-frame sequences with V and J called but not all clones. Of the missing ones, under half trace to an unresolved V gene in checked studies; the others have no known cause. This sample holds some 140,000 clones; 80% to 95% were observed only once. Of the sample, 0.19% is held by the ten largest clones. The sample's time point label, decoded: cells obtained before transplantation from donor or recipient. Their antigens remain unidentified. This specimen was unstimulated CD4+ T cells sorted from spleen or lymph node cells, taken before intestinal transplant. The receptors were sampled from a human donor who received an intestinal transplant.

The CDR3 is CASSLDSKNQPQHF. The CDR3 nucleotides read TGTGCCAGCAGCCTGGACTCGAAAAATCAGCCCCAGCATTTT. The chain joins TRBV7-2 to TRBJ1-5; D ambiguous. The CDR3 runs 14 residues. Germline V gene lookup returns CDR1 SGHTA and CDR2 FQGNSA. Trimming took 5 bases from V and 4 from J, leaving 12 bases between them.

Of note for this clone: One end of the junction does not line up with germline, which may come from a read error. The chain is built from TRBV7-6 and TRBJ2-3, with TRBD2 identical over 9 bases. The CDR3 loop spans 20 amino acids. Germline V lookup: CDR1 SGHVS, CDR2 FNYEAQ. Here the CDR3 reads CASSLRPAGGRTISTDTQYF. The DNA of the CDR3 is TGTGCCAGCAGCTTAAGGCCAGCGGGAGGAAGAACCATTAGCACGGATACGCAGTATTTT.

The chain has TRBV5-1 and TRBJ2-7; TRBD2 is a possible D gene (5 bases). The germline gives CDR1 SGHRS, CDR2 YFSETQ. The CDR3 runs 15 residues. Trimming removed 0 bases at V and 2 bases at J, with 12 bases between. CDR3 bases: TGCGCCAGCAGCTTGGTGCCAGCCGGGACCTACGAGCAGTACTTC. Protein sequence: CASSLVPAGTYEQYF.